This TCR beta chain appears in the sequencing data of a study of cytomegalovirus exposure and HLA in healthy donors. This clone was detected only once. This CDR3 comprises 15 residues. CDR1 SGHRS and CDR2 YFSETQ come from the germline V gene. V dropped 4 bases and J dropped 4; count of bases not matched to a gene: 2. PCR involved 60 Vbeta and 13 Jbeta primers. The assay was immunoSEQ multiplex PCR, and TCRdb's table has in-frame clones only and misses some. The repertoire holds 150,000 to 200,000 clones, with about 87% as singletons. This chain links TRBV5-1 with TRBJ2-5, with TRBD2 matching over 15 bases. The receptor comes from a woman under 30 in good health and CMV-seronegative. The specimen sequenced was PBMCs. CDR3 loop: CASSQGLAGGETQYF. DNA for the CDR3: TGCGCCAGCAGCCAGGGACTAGCGGGAGGAGAGACCCAGTACTTC. The whole variable domain, remainder taken from reference TRBV5-1 and TRBJ2-5, is KAGVTQTPRYLIKTRGQQVTLSCSPISGHRSVSWYQQTPGQGLQFLFEYFSETQRNKGNFPGRFSGRQFSNSRSEMNVSTLELGDSALYLCASSQGLAGGETQYFGPGTRLLVL.